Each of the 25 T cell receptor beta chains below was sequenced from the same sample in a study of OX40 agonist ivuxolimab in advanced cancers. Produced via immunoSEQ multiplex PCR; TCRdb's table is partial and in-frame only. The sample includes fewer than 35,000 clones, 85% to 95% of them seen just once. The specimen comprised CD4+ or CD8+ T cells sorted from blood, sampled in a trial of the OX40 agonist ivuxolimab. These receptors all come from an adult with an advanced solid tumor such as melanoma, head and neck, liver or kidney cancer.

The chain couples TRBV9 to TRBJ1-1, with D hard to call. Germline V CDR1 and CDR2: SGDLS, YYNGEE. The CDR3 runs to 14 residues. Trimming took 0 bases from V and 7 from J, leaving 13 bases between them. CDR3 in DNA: TGTGCCAGCAGCGTAGGAGGCAGTACTAATGAAGCTTTCTTT. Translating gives CASSVGGSTNEAFF.

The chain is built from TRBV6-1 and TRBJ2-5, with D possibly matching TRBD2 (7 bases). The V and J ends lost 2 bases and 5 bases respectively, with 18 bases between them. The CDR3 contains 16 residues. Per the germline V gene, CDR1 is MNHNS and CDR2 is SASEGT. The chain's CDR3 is CASSELAGARRETQYF. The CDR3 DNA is TGTGCCAGCAGTGAATTGGCGGGGGCCCGCCGTGAGACCCAGTACTTC.

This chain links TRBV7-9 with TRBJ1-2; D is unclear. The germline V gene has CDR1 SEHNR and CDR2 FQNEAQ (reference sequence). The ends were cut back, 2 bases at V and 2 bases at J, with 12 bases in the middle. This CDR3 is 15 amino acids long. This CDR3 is CASSLSSTGNYGYTF. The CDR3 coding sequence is TGTGCCAGCAGCTTAAGTTCCACTGGAAACTATGGCTACACCTTC.

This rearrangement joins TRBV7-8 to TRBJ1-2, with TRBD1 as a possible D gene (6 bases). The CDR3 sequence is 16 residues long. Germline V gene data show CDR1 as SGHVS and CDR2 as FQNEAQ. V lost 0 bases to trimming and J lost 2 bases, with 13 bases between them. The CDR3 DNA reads TGTGCCAGCAGCTTAGCGTTGGGGGGCCTAAACTATGGCTACACCTTC. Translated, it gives CASSLALGGLNYGYTF.

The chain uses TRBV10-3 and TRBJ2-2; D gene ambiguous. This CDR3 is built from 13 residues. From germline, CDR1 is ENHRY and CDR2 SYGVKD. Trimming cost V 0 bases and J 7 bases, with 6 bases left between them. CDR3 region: CAISESILGELFF. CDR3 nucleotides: TGTGCCATCAGTGAGTCGATCCTCGGGGAGCTGTTTTTT.

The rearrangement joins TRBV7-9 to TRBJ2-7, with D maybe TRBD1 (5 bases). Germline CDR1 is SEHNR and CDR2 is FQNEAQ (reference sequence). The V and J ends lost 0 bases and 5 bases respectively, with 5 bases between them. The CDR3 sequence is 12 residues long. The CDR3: CASSLATDEQYF. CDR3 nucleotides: TGTGCCAGCAGCTTAGCGACAGACGAGCAGTACTTC.

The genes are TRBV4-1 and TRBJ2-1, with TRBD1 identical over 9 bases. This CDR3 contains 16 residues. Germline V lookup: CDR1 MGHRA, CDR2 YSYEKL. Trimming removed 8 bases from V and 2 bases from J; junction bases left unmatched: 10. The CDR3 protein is CASDSHGTGTYNEQFF. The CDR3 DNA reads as TGCGCCAGCGACTCGCACGGGACAGGGACCTACAATGAGCAGTTCTTC.

CDR3 loop: CASSWGTGSNYGYTF. The CDR3, as DNA: TGTGCCAGCAGCTGGGGGACAGGGAGTAACTATGGCTACACCTTC. The genes are TRBV7-3 and TRBJ1-2, with 9 bases lining up with TRBD1. The CDR3 covers 15 residues. Germline CDR1 is SGHTA and CDR2 is FQGTGA. Trimming cost V 4 bases and J 1 base; bases outside gene matches: 4.

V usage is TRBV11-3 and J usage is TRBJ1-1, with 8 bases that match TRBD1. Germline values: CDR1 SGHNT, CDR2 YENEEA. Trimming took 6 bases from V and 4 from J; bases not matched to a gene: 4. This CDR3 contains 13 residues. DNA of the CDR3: TGTGCCAGCAGTCCCGGACAGGGCACTGAAGCTTTCTTT. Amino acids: CASSPGQGTEAFF.

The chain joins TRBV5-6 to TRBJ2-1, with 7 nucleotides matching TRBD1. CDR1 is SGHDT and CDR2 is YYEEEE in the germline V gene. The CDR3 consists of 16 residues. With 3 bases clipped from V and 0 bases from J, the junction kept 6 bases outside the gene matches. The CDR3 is CASSSNRGSSYNEQFF. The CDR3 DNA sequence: TGTGCCAGCAGCTCAAACAGGGGAAGCTCCTACAATGAGCAGTTCTTC. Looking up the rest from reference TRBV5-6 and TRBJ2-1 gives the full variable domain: DAGVTQSPTHLIKTRGQQVTLRCSPKSGHDTVSWYQQALGQGPQFIFQYYEEEERQRGNFPDRFSGHQFPNYSSELNVNALLLGDSALYLCASSSNRGSSYNEQFFGPGTRLTVL.

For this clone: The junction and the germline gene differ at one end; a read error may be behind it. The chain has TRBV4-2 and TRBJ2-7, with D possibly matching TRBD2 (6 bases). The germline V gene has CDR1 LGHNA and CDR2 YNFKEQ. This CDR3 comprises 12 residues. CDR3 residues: CASSQGPGLNTF. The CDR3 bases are TGTGCCAGCAGCCAAGGCCCGGGACTCAATACTTTC.

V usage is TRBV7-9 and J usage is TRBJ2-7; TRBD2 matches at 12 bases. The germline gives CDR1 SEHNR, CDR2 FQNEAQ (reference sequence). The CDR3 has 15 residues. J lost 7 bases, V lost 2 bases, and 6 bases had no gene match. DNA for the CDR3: TGTGCCAGCAGCTTAACGACTAGCGGGGGACAGGAGCAGTACGTC. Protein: CASSLTTSGGQEQYV.

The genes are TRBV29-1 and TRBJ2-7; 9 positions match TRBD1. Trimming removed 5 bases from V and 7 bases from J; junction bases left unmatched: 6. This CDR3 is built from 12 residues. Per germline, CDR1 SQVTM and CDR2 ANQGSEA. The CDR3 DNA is TGCAGCGTTAGGGGACAGGGTCTTGAGCAGTACTTC. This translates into CSVRGQGLEQYF.

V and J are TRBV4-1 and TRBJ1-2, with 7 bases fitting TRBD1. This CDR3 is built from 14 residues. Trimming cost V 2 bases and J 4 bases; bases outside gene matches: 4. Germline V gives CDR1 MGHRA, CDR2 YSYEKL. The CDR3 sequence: CASSQNRGFYGYTF. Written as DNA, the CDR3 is TGCGCCAGCAGCCAAAACAGGGGATTCTATGGCTACACCTTC.

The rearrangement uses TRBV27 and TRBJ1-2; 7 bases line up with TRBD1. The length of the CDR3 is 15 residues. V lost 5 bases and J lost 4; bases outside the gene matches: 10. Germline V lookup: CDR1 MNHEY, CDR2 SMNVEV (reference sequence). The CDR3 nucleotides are TGTGCCAGCAGTGCCCTAGAGGGGGCGGTCTATGGCTACACCTTC. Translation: CASSALEGAVYGYTF.

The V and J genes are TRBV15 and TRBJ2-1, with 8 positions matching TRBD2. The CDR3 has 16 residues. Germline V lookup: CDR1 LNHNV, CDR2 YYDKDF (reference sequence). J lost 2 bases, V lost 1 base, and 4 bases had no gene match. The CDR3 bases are TGTGCCACCAGCAGAGTTGCGGGAGGCCCCTACAATGAGCAGTTCTTC. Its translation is CATSRVAGGPYNEQFF.

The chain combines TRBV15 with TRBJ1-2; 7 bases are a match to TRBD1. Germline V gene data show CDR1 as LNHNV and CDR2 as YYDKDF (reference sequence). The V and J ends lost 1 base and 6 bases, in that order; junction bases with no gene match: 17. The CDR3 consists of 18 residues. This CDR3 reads CATSRAWTGWMEGNGYTF. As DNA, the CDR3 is TGTGCCACCAGCAGAGCCTGGACAGGTTGGATGGAGGGAAATGGCTACACCTTC.

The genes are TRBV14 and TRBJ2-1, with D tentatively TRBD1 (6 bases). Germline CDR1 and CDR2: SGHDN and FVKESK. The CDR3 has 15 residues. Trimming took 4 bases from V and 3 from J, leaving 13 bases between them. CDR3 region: CASSLDSSYYNEQFF. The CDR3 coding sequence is TGTGCCAGCAGCCTGGACAGTTCCTACTACAATGAGCAGTTCTTC.

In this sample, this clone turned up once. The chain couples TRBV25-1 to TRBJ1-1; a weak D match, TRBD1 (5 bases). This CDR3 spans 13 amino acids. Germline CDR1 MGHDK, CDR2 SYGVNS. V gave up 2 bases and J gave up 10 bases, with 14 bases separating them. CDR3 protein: CASSEPGILGAFF. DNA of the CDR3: TGTGCCAGCAGTGAACCAGGGATATTAGGAGCTTTCTTT.

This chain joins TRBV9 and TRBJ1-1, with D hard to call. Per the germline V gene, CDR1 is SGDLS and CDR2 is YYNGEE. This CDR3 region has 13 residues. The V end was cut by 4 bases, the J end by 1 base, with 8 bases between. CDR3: CASSPPGNTEAFF. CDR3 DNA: TGTGCCAGCAGCCCCCCAGGGAACACTGAAGCTTTCTTT. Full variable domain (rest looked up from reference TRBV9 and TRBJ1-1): DSGVTQTPKHLITATGQRVTLRCSPRSGDLSVYWYQQSLDQGLQFLIQYYNGEERAKGNILERFSAQQFPDLHSELNLSSLELGDSALYFCASSPPGNTEAFFGQGTRLTVV.

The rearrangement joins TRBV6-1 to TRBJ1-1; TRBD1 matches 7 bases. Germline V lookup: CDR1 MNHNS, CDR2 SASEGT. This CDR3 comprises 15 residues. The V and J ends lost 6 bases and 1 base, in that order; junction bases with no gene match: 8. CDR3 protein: CASRVRGLGNTEAFF. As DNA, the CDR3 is TGTGCCAGCAGGGTAAGGGGGCTGGGGAACACTGAAGCTTTCTTT.

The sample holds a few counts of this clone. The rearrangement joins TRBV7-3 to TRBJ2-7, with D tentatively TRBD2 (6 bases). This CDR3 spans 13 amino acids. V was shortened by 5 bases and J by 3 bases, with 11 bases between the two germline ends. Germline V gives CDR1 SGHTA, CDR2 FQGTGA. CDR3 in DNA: TGTGCCAGCAGCGTCGGACTAAACTACGAGCAGTACTTC. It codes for CASSVGLNYEQYF. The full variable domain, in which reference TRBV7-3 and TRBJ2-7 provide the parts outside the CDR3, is GAGVSQTPSNKVTEKGKYVELRCDPISGHTALYWYRQSLGQGPEFLIYFQGTGAADDSGLPNDRFFAVRPEGSVSTLKIQRTERGDSAVYLCASSVGLNYEQYFGPGTRLTVT.

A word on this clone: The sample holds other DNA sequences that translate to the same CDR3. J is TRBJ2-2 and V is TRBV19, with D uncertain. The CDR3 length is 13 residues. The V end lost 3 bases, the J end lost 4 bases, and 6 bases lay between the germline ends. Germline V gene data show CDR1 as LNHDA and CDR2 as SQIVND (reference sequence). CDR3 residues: CASSIGSTGELFF. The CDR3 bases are TGTGCCAGTAGTATTGGAAGCACCGGGGAGCTGTTTTTT.

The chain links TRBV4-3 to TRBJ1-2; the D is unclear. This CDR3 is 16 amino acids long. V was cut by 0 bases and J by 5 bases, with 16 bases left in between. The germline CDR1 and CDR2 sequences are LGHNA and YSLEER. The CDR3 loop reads CASSQDRRGLVYGYTF. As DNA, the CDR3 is TGCGCCAGCAGCCAAGATCGTCGGGGTCTTGTGTATGGCTACACCTTC.

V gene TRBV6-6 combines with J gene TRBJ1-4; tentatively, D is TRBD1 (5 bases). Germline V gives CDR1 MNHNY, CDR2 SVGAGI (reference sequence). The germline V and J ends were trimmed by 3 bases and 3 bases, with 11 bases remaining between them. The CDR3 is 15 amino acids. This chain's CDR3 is CASSYLGLPNEKLFF. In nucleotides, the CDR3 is TGTGCCAGCAGTTATTTGGGGCTTCCTAATGAAAAACTGTTTTTT.